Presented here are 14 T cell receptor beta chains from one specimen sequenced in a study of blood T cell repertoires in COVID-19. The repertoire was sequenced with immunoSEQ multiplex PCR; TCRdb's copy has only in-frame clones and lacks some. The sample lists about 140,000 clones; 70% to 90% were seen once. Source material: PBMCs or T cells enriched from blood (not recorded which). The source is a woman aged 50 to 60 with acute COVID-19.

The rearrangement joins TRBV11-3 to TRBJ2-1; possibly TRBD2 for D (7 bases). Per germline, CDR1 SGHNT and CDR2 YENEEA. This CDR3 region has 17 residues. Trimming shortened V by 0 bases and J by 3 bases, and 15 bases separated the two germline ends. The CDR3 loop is CASSLEGGDGDYNEQFF. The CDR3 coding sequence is TGTGCCAGCAGCTTAGAAGGGGGGGACGGTGACTACAATGAGCAGTTCTTC.

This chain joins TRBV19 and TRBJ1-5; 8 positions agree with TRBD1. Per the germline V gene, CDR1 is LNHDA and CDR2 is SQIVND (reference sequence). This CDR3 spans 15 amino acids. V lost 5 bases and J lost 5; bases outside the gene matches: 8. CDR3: CASSPQGATDQPQHF. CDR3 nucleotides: TGTGCCAGTAGTCCCCAGGGGGCGACGGATCAGCCCCAGCATTTT.

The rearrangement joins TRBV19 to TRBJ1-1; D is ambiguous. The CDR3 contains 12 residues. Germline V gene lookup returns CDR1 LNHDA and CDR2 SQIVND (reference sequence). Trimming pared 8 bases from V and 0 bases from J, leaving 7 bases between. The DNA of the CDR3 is TGTGCCAGTCGAGAGATGAACACTGAAGCTTTCTTT. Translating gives CASREMNTEAFF.

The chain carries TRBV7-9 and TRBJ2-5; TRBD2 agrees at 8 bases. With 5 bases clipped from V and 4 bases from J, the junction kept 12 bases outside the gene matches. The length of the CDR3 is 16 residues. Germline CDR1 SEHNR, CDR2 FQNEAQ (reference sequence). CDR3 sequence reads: CASSPAPAGVVETQYF. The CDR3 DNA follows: TGTGCCAGCAGCCCGGCGCCAGCGGGAGTTGTAGAGACCCAGTACTTC.

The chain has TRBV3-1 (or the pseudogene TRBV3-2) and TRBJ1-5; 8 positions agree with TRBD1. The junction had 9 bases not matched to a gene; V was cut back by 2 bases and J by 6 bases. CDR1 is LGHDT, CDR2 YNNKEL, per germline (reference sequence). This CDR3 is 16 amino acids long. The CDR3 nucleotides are TGTGCCAGCAGCCAAACCCCAGGGGGCTTCAGTCAGCCCCAGCATTTT. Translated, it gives CASSQTPGGFSQPQHF.

CDR3 DNA sequence: TGTGCCAGCAGCTTGGCTGGCGGACAGGGTGCCACAGATACGCAGTATTTT. It specifies CASSLAGGQGATDTQYF. The chain recombines TRBV7-2 with TRBJ2-3; the match to TRBD1 covers 8 bases. The CDR3 sequence is 17 residues long. V trimming: 3 bases; J trimming: 2 bases; junction bases outside the gene matches: 10. Germline loops: CDR1 SGHTA, CDR2 FQGNSA.

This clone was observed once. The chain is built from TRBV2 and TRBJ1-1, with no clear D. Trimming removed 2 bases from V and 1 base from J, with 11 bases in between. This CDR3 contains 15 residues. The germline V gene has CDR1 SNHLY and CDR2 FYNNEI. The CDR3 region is CASSELPYRNTEAFF. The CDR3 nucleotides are TGTGCCAGCAGTGAACTCCCGTACAGGAACACTGAAGCTTTCTTT.

CDR3 loop: CASSEVTERGEQYF. The DNA for the CDR3 is TGTGCCAGCAGTGAAGTAACGGAACGGGGCGAGCAGTACTTC. V usage is TRBV2 and J usage is TRBJ2-7, with a weak D call TRBD2 (5 bases). In germline, CDR1 is SNHLY, CDR2 FYNNEI. Deletions cut 1 base from V and 6 bases from J, with 13 bases between. The CDR3 sequence is 14 residues long. Based on the CDR3 plus reference TRBV2 and TRBJ2-7, the full variable domain is EPEVTQTPSHQVTQMGQEVILRCVPISNHLYFYWYRQILGQKVEFLVSFYNNEISEKSEIFDDQFSVERPDGSNFTLKIRSTKLEDSAMYFCASSEVTERGEQYFGPGTRLTVT.

CDR3 bases: TGTGCCACCAGCAGAGAAGGGAGTCCGGTTGAAAAACTGTTTTTT. This gives the protein CATSREGSPVEKLFF. The J gene is TRBJ1-4, the V gene TRBV15; no clear D. The germline V and J ends were trimmed by 0 bases and 7 bases, with 12 bases remaining between them. CDR1 is LNHNV and CDR2 is YYDKDF in the germline V gene (reference sequence). The CDR3 has 15 residues.

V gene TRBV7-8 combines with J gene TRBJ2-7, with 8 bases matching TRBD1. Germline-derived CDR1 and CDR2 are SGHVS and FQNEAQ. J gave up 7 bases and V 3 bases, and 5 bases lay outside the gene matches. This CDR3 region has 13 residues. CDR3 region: CASSLIRGREQYF. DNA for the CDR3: TGTGCCAGCAGCTTGATCAGGGGGCGAGAGCAGTACTTC.

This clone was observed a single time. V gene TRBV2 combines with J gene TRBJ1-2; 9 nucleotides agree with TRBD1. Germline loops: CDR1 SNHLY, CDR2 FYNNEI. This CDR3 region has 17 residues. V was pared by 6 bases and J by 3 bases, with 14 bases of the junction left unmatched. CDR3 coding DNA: TGTGCCAGCAGGGTTACGGGACAGGGAAAGAAGGACTATGGCTACACCTTC. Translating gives CASRVTGQGKKDYGYTF.

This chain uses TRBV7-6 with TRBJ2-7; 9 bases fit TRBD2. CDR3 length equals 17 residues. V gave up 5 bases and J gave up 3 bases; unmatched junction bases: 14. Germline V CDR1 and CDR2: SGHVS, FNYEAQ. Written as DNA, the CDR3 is TGTGCCAGCAGCACCCGGACTAGCGACGACGGATTCTACGAGCAGTACTTC. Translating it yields CASSTRTSDDGFYEQYF.

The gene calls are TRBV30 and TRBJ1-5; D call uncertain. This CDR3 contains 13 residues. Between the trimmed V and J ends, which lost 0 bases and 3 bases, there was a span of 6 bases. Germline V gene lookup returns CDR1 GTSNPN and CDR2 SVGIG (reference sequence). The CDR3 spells CAWSVKSNQPQHF. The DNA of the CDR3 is TGTGCCTGGAGTGTTAAATCCAATCAGCCCCAGCATTTT.

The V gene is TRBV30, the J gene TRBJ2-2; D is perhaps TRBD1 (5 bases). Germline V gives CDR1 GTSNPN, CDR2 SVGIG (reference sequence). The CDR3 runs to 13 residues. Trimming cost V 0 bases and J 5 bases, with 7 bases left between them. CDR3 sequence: CAWSVAGTGELFF. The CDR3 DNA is TGTGCCTGGAGTGTGGCAGGGACCGGGGAGCTGTTTTTT.